What follows is one T cell receptor beta chain and its context. Donors had no recently reported acute infections or vaccinations and were HIV-negative. Only Caucasian adults living in Nashville, Tennessee served as donors. The data are from a study of shared clonotypes between healthy human individuals. Each subset's genomic DNA was shared equally among a number of immunoSEQ plates. Sequencing was performed with immunoSEQ multiplex PCR; in TCRdb, only in-frame clones are kept and a portion is missing. The sample lists about 2 million clones, around 95% occurring once. This receptor was obtained from a man between 18 and 35 years old in good health. Sample: naive CD4+ T cells sorted from blood. Stated subset: CD45RA+ positively selected.

The CDR3 loop reads CAWRTGGGETQYF. Written as DNA, the CDR3 is TGTGCCTGGCGGACTGGTGGGGGCGAGACCCAGTACTTC. The chain links TRBV30 to TRBJ2-5, with D perhaps TRBD1 (6 bases). V lost 5 bases, J lost 5 bases, and 15 bases lay in between. Germline V gene lookup returns CDR1 GTSNPN and CDR2 SVGIG (reference sequence). This CDR3 has 13 residues.